A selection of T cell receptor beta chains follows, all from one sample in a study of cytomegalovirus exposure and HLA in healthy donors. The protocol was immunoSEQ multiplex PCR, while the TCRdb copy is restricted to in-frame clones and leaves out a portion. Counted here are some 150,000 clones, just under 80% occurring once; the ten biggest clones make up about 1.3%. The sample comprised PBMCs. These receptors came from a woman aged 45-65 years in good health and CMV-seronegative. CDR3s include the opening cysteine and the closing phenylalanine or tryptophan. D genes are given only for firm matches. Expanded clones get a size class; other rows say once, few or many, or leave the size out.

d_call	j_call	v_call	cdr3_length	clone_size	cdr3_nt	cdr3_aa
TRBD1	TRBJ1-2	TRBV28	13	NA	TGTGCCAGCAGTCTGGGACAGGGGGGTGGCTACACCTTC	CASSLGQGGGYTF
TRBD1	TRBJ2-7	TRBV4-3	14	NA	TGCGCCAGCAGCCTGGGTGGGACAGGGGACGAGCAGTACTTC	CASSLGGTGDEQYF
NA	TRBJ2-7	TRBV9	15	NA	TGTGCCAGCAGCGTAGGACAGTTCAGCTCCTACGAGCAGTACTTC	CASSVGQFSSYEQYF
TRBD1	TRBJ2-3	TRBV5-5	15	NA	TGTGCCAGCAGCTCTTTAACAGGGGGCGCAGATACGCAGTATTTT	CASSSLTGGADTQYF
NA	TRBJ1-1	TRBV4-2	15	few	TGTGCCAGCAGCCAACTGGAGGGGTGGACCACTGAAGCTTTCTTT	CASSQLEGWTTEAFF
TRBD2	TRBJ2-1	TRBV4-1	16	NA	TGCGCCAGCAGCCAGGAACAGGGACTAGCCCGCAATGAGCAGTTCTTC	CASSQEQGLARNEQFF
NA	TRBJ2-7	TRBV27	14	NA	TGTGCCAGCAGTCCAACCAAGGACACCTACGAGCAGTACTTC	CASSPTKDTYEQYF
NA	TRBJ1-2	TRBV7-8	14	once	TGTGCCAGCAGCTTAGCGAGCGGGTACTCTGGCTACACCTTC	CASSLASGYSGYTF
TRBD1	TRBJ1-2	TRBV19	13	NA	TGTGCCAGTAGGAACAGACAGGGGGCAGGCTACACCTTC	CASRNRQGAGYTF
TRBD1	TRBJ1-4	TRBV27	14	few	TGTGCCAGCAGTTTCCAGGGGGCGAGCGAAAAACTGTTTTTT	CASSFQGASEKLFF
TRBD2	TRBJ2-1	TRBV4-3	18	NA	TGCGCCAGCAGCCAAGAAGGTTATCGGGCTAGCGGGGTCTATGAGCAGTTCTTC	CASSQEGYRASGVYEQFF
NA	TRBJ1-2	TRBV11-2	14	NA	TGTGCCAGCAGCTTAGTCGGAGCTAACTATGGCTACACCTTC	CASSLVGANYGYTF
TRBD2	TRBJ2-1	TRBV7-9	16	NA	TGTGCCAGCAGCTTAGACGGACTAGCGATCTACAATGAGCAGTTCTTC	CASSLDGLAIYNEQFF
NA	TRBJ2-1	TRBV2	13	NA	TGTGCCAGCACCCTAAGCTCCTACAATGAGCAGTTCTTC	CASTLSSYNEQFF
TRBD2	TRBJ2-1	TRBV7-2	16	NA	TGTGCCAGCAGCGCCGGACCGGGACTAGCGGGAGATGAGCAGTTCTTC	CASSAGPGLAGDEQFF
NA	TRBJ2-7	TRBV5-1	15	few	TGCGCCAGCAGCTTGGGGCAGGGGACCACCTACGAGCAGTACTTC	CASSLGQGTTYEQYF
NA	TRBJ2-3	TRBV6-5	14	NA	TGTGCCAGCAGTTATCAGTTACCCCCAGATACGCAGTATTTT	CASSYQLPPDTQYF
NA	TRBJ1-2	TRBV11-2	14	medium-sized	TGTGCCAGCACCCTCCTGCGGACAACCTATGGCTACACCTTC	CASTLLRTTYGYTF
NA	TRBJ2-3	TRBV6-4	15	few	TGTGCCAGCAGTGACGGGGGGGCCCCCTCAGATACGCAGTATTTT	CASSDGGAPSDTQYF
TRBD2	TRBJ2-5	TRBV7-3	15	once	TGTGCCAGCACGGGCGGACTAGCGGGAGGGGGGACCCAGTACTTC	CASTGGLAGGGTQYF
TRBD1	TRBJ2-1	TRBV27	16	few	TGTGCCAGCAGTTTGGGTTGGGGACAGGTTAGTAATGAGCAGTTCTTC	CASSLGWGQVSNEQFF
NA	TRBJ1-5	TRBV7-8	13	NA	TGTGCCAGCAGCTTAGTGCCAGATCAGCCCCAGCATTTT	CASSLVPDQPQHF
TRBD1	TRBJ1-1	TRBV19	16	NA	TGTGCCAGTAGACTGGACAGGGGTAGAAGGAACACTGAAGCTTTCTTT	CASRLDRGRRNTEAFF
TRBD1	TRBJ1-4	TRBV18	17	NA	TGTGCCAGCTCACCCGGGACAGGGAAGGAAGCGGGCGAAAAACTGTTTTTT	CASSPGTGKEAGEKLFF
NA	TRBJ2-1	TRBV5-6	15	NA	TGTGCCAGCAGCTTGTATGAGGGCGCATACAATGAGCAGTTCTTC	CASSLYEGAYNEQFF
TRBD1	TRBJ2-3	TRBV5-1	14	NA	TGCGCCAGCCGATTCCGACAGGGGACAGATACGCAGTATTTT	CASRFRQGTDTQYF
TRBD2	TRBJ2-5	TRBV28	16	NA	TGTGCCAGTTTGACGACTAGCGGGGCCGGTCAAGAGACCCAGTACTTC	CASLTTSGAGQETQYF
TRBD1	TRBJ1-5	TRBV4-3	15	NA	TGCGCCAGCAGCCAAGATCGGCAGGGGGCTCAGCCCCAGCATTTT	CASSQDRQGAQPQHF
NA	TRBJ2-3	TRBV29-1	15	NA	TGCAGCGTTGATACACAGGGAACCGGTGGGGATACGCAGTATTTT	CSVDTQGTGGDTQYF
TRBD1	TRBJ1-1	TRBV14	15	NA	TGTGCCAGTGTCCGGGACAGAATATTTTACACTGAAGCTTTCTTT	CASVRDRIFYTEAFF
NA	TRBJ1-2	TRBV4-3	14	NA	TGCGCCAGCAGCCAAGACAGGGAGGGCTATGGCTACACCTTC	CASSQDREGYGYTF
TRBD2	TRBJ2-6	TRBV7-3	20	NA	TGTGCCAGCAGCGAACTGGGGGGGAGCGCGCGTCTCTCTGGGGCCAACGTCCTGACTTTC	CASSELGGSARLSGANVLTF
NA	TRBJ1-1	TRBV27	14	NA	TGTGCCAGCAGTTCCAGGCGGGGGAACACTGAAGCTTTCTTT	CASSSRRGNTEAFF